The entry below gives a single T cell receptor beta chain sequence along with its context. Its antigen is as yet unknown. Data came from immunoSEQ multiplex PCR; TCRdb stores just in-frame clones and leaves some out. The sample yields about 440,000 clones, 80% to 95% seen once. These data come from a study of Ad26.COV2.S vaccination and SARS-CoV-2 variants. CDR1 and CDR2 (germline): MDHEN, SYDVKM. The ends lost 3 bases at V and 4 bases at J; junction bases unmatched: 3. The CDR3 extends over 14 amino acids. General study results and limits: Assessments of TCR breadth and depth may have underestimated the total T cell responses.

Treatment specified: about 20 received Ad26.COV2.S at low or high dose, single or two shots; about 5 received placebo; per-sample allocation not given. Sampling occurred on day 63 after the first vaccine or placebo injection. An adult donor aged 18-55 years was enrolled in Boston. The sequencing here drew on peripheral blood, taken in a trial of Ad26.COV2.S vaccine versus placebo. The chain uses TRBV28 and TRBJ2-5; 9 bases are shared with TRBD1. This sequence was found in a person between 18 and 65 years old who received the Ad26.COV2.S COVID-19 vaccine or a placebo. CDR3 DNA sequence: TGTGCCAGCAGTTTTCGGGACAGGGCAGAGACCCAGTACTTC. Translation: CASSFRDRAETQYF.